This T cell receptor (beta chain) was captured by sequencing in a study of T cell responses to AZD1222 COVID-19 vaccine (dated by TCRdb to about 2021). Regarding the complete study: AZD1222 recipients with second doses at about 4 weeks or about 12 weeks were pooled, because spike-specific TCR depth and breadth did not differ between schedules. TCR sequencing was performed for 230 to 250 trial participants, of whom some 200 were given two doses of AZD1222 and approximately 25 were given two doses of MenACWY control vaccine. Trial participants were enrolled by age into subgroups of 18-55, 56-69 and 70-plus years, and around 150, 29 and 61 TCR-sequenced participants, respectively, were included in these subgroups. Study-wide findings and limitations: Reportedly, almost half of the unique spike-specific TCRs recognized epitopes lying outside the regions that are mutated in the B.1.351 and B.1.1.7 variants. Participants were mostly white British, with more females than males. The authors suggested clonal diversity may have been underestimated. The whole spike protein was spanned by vaccine-associated CD4 TCRs, and dominant responses were seen in regions 160-218 and 743-854. After two AZD1222 doses, both the breadth and the depth of spike-specific TCRs were significantly higher than at day 0 and than in MenACWY recipients. The 56-69-year group was small, and its depth increase did not reach significance, likely because of low power. Conclusions about previously exposed vaccinees are limited because only a handful of AZD1222 recipients were SARS-CoV-2 seropositive at baseline. No day 14 peak-response samples were available, so repertoires were characterized only after the peak T cell response.

Reading the label with the study, this specimen's time point is: baseline before first vaccination. Samples from vaccinated people were obtained from the UK trials COV001 and COV002, which included a single-blind randomized controlled phase 2/3 trial of AZD1222 (ChAdOx1 nCoV-19) in healthy adults. For TCRbeta chain sequencing, PBMC samples from trial participants were taken at day 0 and at day 28 after the second dose. CDR1 and CDR2 are drawn from the germline V gene: MDHEN, SYDVKM. The CDR3 runs 13 residues from the cysteine to the phenylalanine. The CDR3 DNA has 39 bases and is translated from base 1. V was cut back by 5 bases and J by 4 bases, leaving a gap of 9 bases between them. The CDR3 regions of human TCRbeta chains were analyzed by immunosequencing. The source study handled its data this way. Repertoire TCRs were checked for matches against a reference library of SARS-CoV-2-specific TCRs that had been generated using the MIRA antigen-specificity platform. Breadth was defined as the fraction of unique TCRs that were SARS-CoV-2-associated. Depth was defined as the fraction of total T cells that were SARS-CoV-2-associated. Using the MIRA data, every spike-specific TCR was mapped to the spike region that the TCR reacted to and assigned to either a CD4 or a CD8 class. Log10-transformed breadth and depth values were compared by one-way ANOVA with Sidak's multiple comparisons tests. This is the immuneACCESS table as TCRdb keeps it, with only in-frame sequences that have V and J called. A part of the clones is gone; compared with another copy, unresolved V genes explain less than half, and the rest is unexplained. For V, J and clone size, that table is used; D and trimming come from the DNA. This sample comprises 80,000 to 100,000 clones, 70% to 90% of them detected only once. The ten largest account for 5.8% of the sample.

On this clone: The antigen this receptor binds is unknown. There are no base qualities to consult, and no much larger clone falls within one base. Other DNA sequences in this specimen translate into the identical CDR3.

The chain links TRBV28 with TRBJ2-1, with the D assignment possibly TRBD1 or TRBD2, given 5 matching bases for each. This specimen consisted of peripheral blood, obtained on day 0 of AZD1222 vaccination. The receptor's source is an adult in good health. For the CDR3, the sequence is CASSLGGYNEQFF. In nucleotide form, the sequence is TGTGCCAGCAGTCTTGGGGGTTACAATGAGCAGTTCTTC. With the portions outside the CDR3 filled from the reference TRBV28 and TRBJ2-1 genes, the complete variable region becomes DVKVTQSSRYLVKRTGEKVFLECVQDMDHENMFWYRQDPGLGLRLIYFSYDVKMKEKGDIPEGYSVSREKKERFSLILESASTNQTSMYLCASSLGGYNEQFFGPGTRLTVL.